This is a list of T cell receptor beta chains from one sample in a study of STAT3 mutations in large granular lymphocyte leukemia. The repertoire was sequenced with immunoSEQ multiplex PCR; TCRdb's copy has only in-frame clones and lacks some. The sample has 10,000 to 15,000 clones, over 85% seen once; the top ten hold around a third. The sequencing input was peripheral blood mononuclear cells. The source of these receptors is a man in his forties with T-cell large granular lymphocyte leukemia. Some clones in this sample may be carry-over from other donors' samples. Each CDR3 is given with its conserved first and last residue. Fields, in order: V gene, D gene, J gene, clone size, CDR3 DNA, CDR3 protein. The D gene is left open where the match is weak. Expanded clones get a size class; other rows say once, few or many, or leave the size out.

>TRBV19|TRBD1|TRBJ2-5|few
TGTGCCAGTAGTATGCAACAGGGGCGAGGGGAGACCCAGTACTTC
CASSMQQGRGETQYF
>TRBV9|TRBD1|TRBJ2-7|.
TGTGCCAGCAGCGTAGGTGGGACAGAGCCCTACGAGCAGTACTTC
CASSVGGTEPYEQYF
>TRBV5-4|.|TRBJ1-4|once
TGTGCCAGCAGCTCCCGGAAATCCAACAGCCTTGCAACTAATGAAAAACTGTTTTTT
CASSSRKSNSLATNEKLFF
>TRBV18|TRBD1|TRBJ2-3|.
TGTGCCAGCTCACCAGCCGGGACAGGGAGGCCAGATACGCAGTATTTT
CASSPAGTGRPDTQYF
>TRBV4-2|.|TRBJ1-6|.
TGTGCCAGCAGCCCTTCCGGGACCTCAACTGGGTCACCCCTCCACTTT
CASSPSGTSTGSPLHF
>TRBV6-6|.|TRBJ2-7|.
TGTGCCAGCAGTTACGTTGCAGGGGCCTACGAGCAGTACTTC
CASSYVAGAYEQYF
>TRBV20-1|TRBD1|TRBJ1-1|.
TGCAGTGCTAGGTTGGACAGGGGAATCTTT
CSARLDRGIF
>TRBV5-6|.|TRBJ2-7|.
TGTGCCAGCAGCCAGGGGACAACTACCTACGAGCAGTACTTC
CASSQGTTTYEQYF
>TRBV5-6|TRBD1|TRBJ2-7|.
TGTGCCAGCAGCCCAAAGGCTGGGACAGGGACCTACGAGCAGTACTTC
CASSPKAGTGTYEQYF
>TRBV5-1|.|TRBJ1-2|.
TGCGCCAGCAGCTTGGGCGGCGCAGGGAAAGGTGGCTACACCTTC
CASSLGGAGKGGYTF
>TRBV10-3|.|TRBJ2-7|.
TGTGCCACCGGGTCCTCCTACGAGCAGTACTTC
CATGSSYEQYF
>TRBV28|TRBD2|TRBJ2-7|.
TGTGCCAGCAGTTTTCCGGCGTGGGGAGGGACCTACGAGCAGTACTTC
CASSFPAWGGTYEQYF
>TRBV5-4|TRBD1|TRBJ1-1|.
TGTGCCAGCAGCTTGAAGGGGGCGGACACTGAAGCTTTCTTT
CASSLKGADTEAFF
>TRBV18|TRBD1|TRBJ2-7|.
TGTGCCAGCTCACCACCGGGACAGCCCTACGAGCAGTACTTC
CASSPPGQPYEQYF
>TRBV30|.|TRBJ2-3|.
TGTGCCTGGAGCGGCACAGATACGCAGTATTTT
CAWSGTDTQYF
>TRBV7-3|.|TRBJ1-2|.
TGTGCCAGCAGCCTAACAGAGAACTATGGCTACACCTTC
CASSLTENYGYTF
>TRBV4-3|TRBD1|TRBJ2-1|.
TGCGCCAGCAGCCAAAATCCCGGGACAGCAGTCGAGCAGTTCTTC
CASSQNPGTAVEQFF
>TRBV5-1|TRBD1|TRBJ2-7|.
TGCGCCAGCAGCTTGGGACGATTGGGACAGGGCACGACCTACGAGCAGTACTTC
CASSLGRLGQGTTYEQYF
>TRBV30|TRBD1|TRBJ1-6|.
TGTGCCTGGAGTGGACAGGGGACGACCTATAATTCACCCCTCCACTTT
CAWSGQGTTYNSPLHF
>TRBV4-2|TRBD1|TRBJ2-7|.
TGTGCCAGCAGCCAAGAAGTAGGACAGGACTCCTACGAGCAGTACTTC
CASSQEVGQDSYEQYF
>TRBV14|TRBD1|TRBJ2-5|once
TGTGCCAGCAAGAAGACAGGGTTCCAAGAGACCCAGTACTTC
CASKKTGFQETQYF
>TRBV30|.|TRBJ1-5|.
TGTGCCTGGAGTGTCACCAGTAATCAGCCCCAGCATTTT
CAWSVTSNQPQHF
>TRBV7-9|.|TRBJ2-5|.
TGTGCCAGCAGCCCTACAGGGAGCGAGACCCAGTACTTC
CASSPTGSETQYF
>TRBV5-1|.|TRBJ1-5|.
TGCGCCAGCAGCTTGGGCCCTAGGGGGACGAATCAGCCCCAGCATTTT
CASSLGPRGTNQPQHF
>TRBV29-1|TRBD1|TRBJ2-7|.
TGCAGCATAACGACGGGACAGGGCTACGAGCAGTACTTC
CSITTGQGYEQYF
>TRBV6-6|TRBD2|TRBJ2-3|.
TGTGCCAGCAGGGCGAGCGGGGGGCCCACAGATACGCAGTATTTT
CASRASGGPTDTQYF
>TRBV19|.|TRBJ1-2|.
TGTGCCAGTAGTATTGAAGGGGCTGGCTACACCTTC
CASSIEGAGYTF
>TRBV7-6|.|TRBJ1-5|.
TGTGCCAGCAGCTTAACGTCCGATCAGCCCCAGCATTTT
CASSLTSDQPQHF
>TRBV9|.|TRBJ2-2|.
TGTGCCAGCAGCGTAACCGGGGAGCTGTTTTTT
CASSVTGELFF
>TRBV28|TRBD1|TRBJ1-2|.
TGTGCCAGCAGTTTTCGACAGGGGGCAGGCTATGGCTACACCTTC
CASSFRQGAGYGYTF
>TRBV10-3|.|TRBJ1-4|.
TGTGCCATCAGTCCCAGCGGGATAGCAACTAATGAAAAACTGTTTTTT
CAISPSGIATNEKLFF